The rows below give T cell receptor beta chains drawn from one sample of a study of cytomegalovirus exposure and HLA in healthy donors. Sequencing was performed with immunoSEQ multiplex PCR; in TCRdb, only in-frame clones are kept and a portion is missing. The sample records roughly 140,000 clones, less than 85% being singletons. The sequenced material came from PBMCs. These receptors came from a man in his forties or fifties in good health and CMV-seropositive. Both conserved end residues are part of each CDR3. A D gene is named only where the DNA matches it firmly. Size values are once, few and many counts, or a class for expanded clones, and some rows have none.

V	size	D	J	DNA	CDR3
TRBV28	few	-	TRBJ2-4	TGTGCCAGCAGTTTATTCAGGCAGGGGAACATTCAGTACTTC	CASSLFRQGNIQYF
TRBV10-2	-	TRBD2	TRBJ2-3	TGCGCCAGCAGTGAGTCTACGGGTCGACTAGCGGGAGGAAGAGATACGCAGTATTTT	CASSESTGRLAGGRDTQYF
TRBV2	-	TRBD1	TRBJ1-5	TGTGCCAGCAGTCAGGGGACAGGGGGGTTTGGTCAGCCCCAGCATTTT	CASSQGTGGFGQPQHF
TRBV28	-	TRBD1	TRBJ2-1	TGTGCCAGCCGAATGAGGCCCGGGACAGGGAAAAATGAGCAGTTCTTC	CASRMRPGTGKNEQFF
TRBV6-6	few	TRBD1	TRBJ1-1	TGTGCCAGCAGGGGACAGGGGGCAACTGAAGCTTTCTTT	CASRGQGATEAFF
TRBV7-6	-	TRBD2	TRBJ2-7	TGTGCCAGCAGCTTGTTGGCTAGCGGGGCGGACGAGCAGTACTTC	CASSLLASGADEQYF
TRBV28	-	-	TRBJ1-4	TGTGCCAGCAGCGGGGATTGGGAAAAACTGTTTTTT	CASSGDWEKLFF
TRBV28	-	TRBD2	TRBJ2-2	TGTGCCAGCTATTCGCTCCCAGGACTAGCAATCGGGGAGCTGTTTTTT	CASYSLPGLAIGELFF
TRBV2	-	TRBD1	TRBJ2-5	TGTGCCGGGACAGGGTGGGATCAAGAGACCCAGTACTTC	CAGTGWDQETQYF
TRBV5-1	-	TRBD2	TRBJ2-5	TGCGCCAGCAGCGCGCAAGGGACTAGGACCCAAGAGACCCAGTACTTC	CASSAQGTRTQETQYF
TRBV5-1	-	TRBD2	TRBJ2-3	TGCGCCAGCAGCTCAGGACTAGCGGCTAGCACAGATACGCAGTATTTT	CASSSGLAASTDTQYF
TRBV4-2	-	-	TRBJ2-3	TGTGCCAGCAGCCAAGATCCTACGCCAGATACGCAGTATTTT	CASSQDPTPDTQYF
TRBV9	-	TRBD2	TRBJ2-7	TGTGCCAGCAGCGTAGGTCCTAGCGGAACCTACGAGCAGTACTTC	CASSVGPSGTYEQYF
TRBV6-5	-	-	TRBJ1-1	TGTGCCAGCGGCCACACTGAAGCTTTCTTT	CASGHTEAFF
TRBV7-3	-	-	TRBJ2-7	TGTGCCAGCATCTTAAACCCGGGGTTGGCGAACGAGCAGTACTTC	CASILNPGLANEQYF
TRBV27	-	-	TRBJ2-5	TGTGCCAGCACTGCGGGAGAGACCCAGTACTTC	CASTAGETQYF
TRBV11-2	-	-	TRBJ2-2	TGTGCCAGCAGCCCGCAGGGCGGGGAGCTGTTTTTT	CASSPQGGELFF
TRBV5-1	-	TRBD1	TRBJ2-7	TGCGCCAGCCAGCTTGCACAGGGGCCCTACGAGCAGTACTTC	CASQLAQGPYEQYF
TRBV19	-	-	TRBJ1-5	TGTGCCAGTAGTAGGACAGAGCCCAATCAGCCCCAGCATTTT	CASSRTEPNQPQHF
TRBV27	-	-	TRBJ2-7	TGTGCCAGCAGTTTCTCCCCTCGGGGTTACGAGCAGTACTTC	CASSFSPRGYEQYF
TRBV6-6	-	TRBD1	TRBJ1-1	TGTGCCAGCAGATTAACAGGGGGCAACACTGAAGCTTTCTTT	CASRLTGGNTEAFF
TRBV10-2	-	TRBD2	TRBJ2-1	TGCGCCAGTCACACAGTAGCGGGCTACAATGAGCAGTTCTTC	CASHTVAGYNEQFF
TRBV5-1	once	TRBD2	TRBJ2-7	TGCGCCAGCAGCTTGGCGGGAGGGGTCCACGAGCAGTACTTC	CASSLAGGVHEQYF
TRBV9	-	TRBD2	TRBJ2-2	TGTGCCAGCAGCGTAGGGACTAGCGGGAACACCGGGGAGCTGTTTTTT	CASSVGTSGNTGELFF
TRBV5-1	-	TRBD1	TRBJ2-7	TGCGCCAGCAGCGGGCCGGGACAGGGGAGCTACGAGCAGTACTTC	CASSGPGQGSYEQYF
TRBV5-6	-	-	TRBJ2-5	TGTGCCAGCAGCTTGTGGGCAGGGGGGCCAGAGACCCAGTACTTC	CASSLWAGGPETQYF
TRBV5-4	-	-	TRBJ1-3	TGTGCCAGCAGTACGGCGGCGGCCGGGGGTAACACCATATATTTT	CASSTAAAGGNTIYF
TRBV27	-	TRBD2	TRBJ2-2	TGTGCCAGCAGTAAAAGCGGGAGGGTCAACACCGGGGAGCTGTTTTTT	CASSKSGRVNTGELFF
TRBV4-1	-	TRBD1	TRBJ2-1	TGCGCCAGCAGCCAAGGATGGGGACAGGGGGCTGATGAGCAGTTCTTC	CASSQGWGQGADEQFF
TRBV2	few	-	TRBJ2-5	TGTGCCAGCAGTGAAGAGATCAGAATCCAAGAGACCCAGTACTTC	CASSEEIRIQETQYF
TRBV11-2	-	-	TRBJ2-7	TGTGCCAGCAGCCGCCGGGGAGGATACTACGAGCAGTACTTC	CASSRRGGYYEQYF
TRBV2	-	-	TRBJ1-5	TGTGCCAGCAGCGCCGACGCACGGGGGACCAATCAGCCCCAGCATTTT	CASSADARGTNQPQHF
TRBV28	-	-	TRBJ1-5	TGTGCCAGCAGTTTAATTTCGCGGCCCCAGCATTTT	CASSLISRPQHF
TRBV5-4	-	-	TRBJ2-3	TGTGCCAGCAGCTCGGTGTCTGGCACAGATACGCAGTATTTT	CASSSVSGTDTQYF
TRBV2	-	-	TRBJ2-5	TGTGCCAGCAGTGCGCCGTTGGGGCGAGAAGAGACCCAGTACTTC	CASSAPLGREETQYF
TRBV6-5	-	-	TRBJ2-7	TGTGCCAGCAGTCCGACAAGGGGCTCCTACGAGCAGTACTTC	CASSPTRGSYEQYF
TRBV27	-	TRBD2	TRBJ2-3	TGTGCCAGCAGTTTTTTAGCGGGCACCACAGATACGCAGTATTTT	CASSFLAGTTDTQYF
TRBV10-3	-	-	TRBJ2-1	TGTGCCATCAGTGTCGCGGGATTGAATGAGCAGTTCTTC	CAISVAGLNEQFF
TRBV27	-	-	TRBJ2-3	TGTGCCAGCAGTTTAGACGGCAGGGTGCTCACAGATACGCAGTATTTT	CASSLDGRVLTDTQYF
TRBV27	-	-	TRBJ2-7	TGTGCCAGCAGCTCTCGATTGGGCGCCCACGAGCAGTACTTC	CASSSRLGAHEQYF
TRBV5-4	-	TRBD1	TRBJ1-6	TGTGCCAGCAGCCCCAGGGGGGAAAGGTCCTTACCCCTCCACTTT	CASSPRGERSLPLHF
TRBV10-3	-	TRBD1	TRBJ2-7	TGTGCCATCAGGGGGGACAGGGGGCCCAACGAGCAGTACTTC	CAIRGDRGPNEQYF